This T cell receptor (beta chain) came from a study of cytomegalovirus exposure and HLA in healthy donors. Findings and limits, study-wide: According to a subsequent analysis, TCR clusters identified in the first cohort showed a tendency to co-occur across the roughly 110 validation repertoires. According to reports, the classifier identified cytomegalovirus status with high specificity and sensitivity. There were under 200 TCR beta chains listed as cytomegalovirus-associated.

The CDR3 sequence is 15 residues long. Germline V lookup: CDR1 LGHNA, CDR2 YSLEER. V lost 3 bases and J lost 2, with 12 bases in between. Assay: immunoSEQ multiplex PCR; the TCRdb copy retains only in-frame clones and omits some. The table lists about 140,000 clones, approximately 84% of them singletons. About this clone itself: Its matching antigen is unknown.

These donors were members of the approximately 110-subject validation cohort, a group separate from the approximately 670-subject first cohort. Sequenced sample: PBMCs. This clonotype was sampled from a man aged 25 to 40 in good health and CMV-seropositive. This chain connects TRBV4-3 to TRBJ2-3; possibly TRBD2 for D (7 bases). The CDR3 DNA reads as TGCGCCAGCAGCCAGCGGGGGCGCCCCACAGATACGCAGTATTTT. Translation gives CASSQRGRPTDTQYF.